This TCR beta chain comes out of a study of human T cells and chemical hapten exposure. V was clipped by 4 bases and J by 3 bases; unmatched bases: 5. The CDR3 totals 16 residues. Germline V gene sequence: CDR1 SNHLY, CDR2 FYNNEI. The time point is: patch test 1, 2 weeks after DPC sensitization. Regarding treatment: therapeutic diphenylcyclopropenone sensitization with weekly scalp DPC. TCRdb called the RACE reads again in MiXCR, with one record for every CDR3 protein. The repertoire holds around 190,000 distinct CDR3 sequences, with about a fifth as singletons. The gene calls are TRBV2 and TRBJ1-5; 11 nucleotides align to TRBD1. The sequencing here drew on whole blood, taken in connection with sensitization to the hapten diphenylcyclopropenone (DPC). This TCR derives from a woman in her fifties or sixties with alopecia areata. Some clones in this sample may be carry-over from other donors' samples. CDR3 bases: TGTGCCAGCAGTGGGGACAGGGGGTTTACCAATCAGCCCCAGCATTTT. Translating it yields CASSGDRGFTNQPQHF.